This T cell receptor (beta chain) derives from a study of post-analysis software for immune sequencing data. Study context: Disease courses included relapsing-remitting, secondary progressive and progressive-relapsing multiple sclerosis.

Details on this clonotype: The antigen is not known.

Trimming left V 4 bases short and J 1 base short, with 16 bases between. CDR1 and CDR2 (germline): ENHRY, SYGVKD. The CDR3 is made up of 16 amino acids. Unique molecular identifiers were built into the TCR beta cDNA libraries. The yield from about 1 to 10 million T cells was 500,000 or so cDNA molecules in total. MiXCR, applied by TCRdb to the PCR reads, yields one record per CDR3 protein. The table shows fewer than 900,000 distinct CDR3 sequences, with just over 45% occurring only once. Regarding the study as a whole: Strong same-batch co-clustering of samples appeared with F measure clustering. Versus controls, multiple sclerosis patients showed significantly lower diversity (normalized Chao1). With TRBV5-6, TRBV5-1 and TRBV20-1 included, about five TRBV segments were more frequent in patients than in controls.

The receptor was derived from a girl aged 10-17 years with multiple sclerosis. The rearrangement joins TRBV10-3 to TRBJ2-5; tentatively, D is TRBD2 (6 bases). Specimen: blood. The CDR3 bases are TGTGCCATCAGTGGTTCGGCTGGGGGGATCCAAGAGACCCAGTACTTC. Its translation: CAISGSAGGIQETQYF.